These 20 T cell receptor beta chains were sequenced from one sample in a study of vaccination effects on CD4 cells after COVID-19. Peptide-pool stimulation followed by sequencing identified expanded antigen-specific CD4+ clonotypes in the ViraFEST assay. Culture lasted roughly eleven days before CD4+ T cell isolation. Prior SARS-CoV-2 infection was absent in the vaccine recipients, as shown by negative nucleocapsid antibodies. Their specific antigens are unknown. Profiling relied on immunoSEQ multiplex PCR, and the TCRdb table lists in-frame clones only, not all of them. The data show some 52,000 clones, roughly 73% seen once. The sample consisted of CD4+ T cells from PBMCs cultured with HCoV-OC43 spike peptides, taken before COVID-19 vaccination. Documented subset: HCoV-OC43 spike overlapping peptide pool stimulation. All receptors come from a human donor who received a COVID-19 vaccine.

The chain recombines TRBV29-1 with TRBJ1-1, with 11 bases fitting TRBD1. The CDR3 consists of 14 residues. Trimming cost V 6 bases and J 5 bases; bases outside gene matches: 8. CDR1 SQVTM and CDR2 ANQGSEA come from the germline V gene. The CDR3 protein is CSVRDRGLMTEAFF. The DNA of the CDR3 is TGCAGCGTCCGGGACAGGGGGTTAATGACTGAAGCTTTCTTT. Full variable domain (outside the CDR3, taken from reference TRBV29-1 and TRBJ1-1): SAVISQKPSRDICQRGTSLTIQCQVDSQVTMMFWYRQQPGQSLTLIATANQGSEATYESGFVIDKFPISRPNLTFSTLTVSNMSPEDSSIYLCSVRDRGLMTEAFFGQGTRLTVV.

The chain links TRBV10-2 to TRBJ1-5, with 7 bases that match TRBD1. The V gene end was trimmed by 6 bases and the J gene end by 6 bases; junction bases not matched to a gene: 8. Germline V gene sequence: CDR1 WSHSY, CDR2 SAAADI. This CDR3 spans 14 amino acids. The CDR3 DNA is TGCGCCAGCAGCCTAAATAACAGGGGTCAGCCCCAGCATTTT. This gives the protein CASSLNNRGQPQHF.

This clone was observed a few times. The V and J genes are TRBV4-2 and TRBJ2-1; TRBD2 aligns across 8 bases. The CDR3 sequence is 15 residues long. Germline V CDR1 and CDR2: LGHNA, YNFKEQ. Losses at the gene ends were 1 base for V and 2 bases for J; bases not matched to a gene: 1. The CDR3 bases are TGTGCCAGCAGCCAAGGCGGGGGGCCCTACAATGAGCAGTTCTTC. Translating it yields CASSQGGGPYNEQFF.

The gene calls are TRBV18 and TRBJ2-2, with no clear D. V was clipped by 2 bases and J by 3 bases, with 7 bases between them. Germline V gives CDR1 KGHSH, CDR2 LQKENI. CDR3 size: 14 residues. The CDR3 DNA reads as TGTGCCAGCTCACCAATGCAAGACACCGGGGAGCTGTTTTTT. Translated: CASSPMQDTGELFF. Variable domain in full (rest from reference TRBV18 and TRBJ2-2): NAGVMQNPRHLVRRRGQEARLRCSPMKGHSHVYWYRQLPEEGLKFMVYLQKENIIDESGMPKERFSAEFPKEGPSILRIQQVVRGDSAAYFCASSPMQDTGELFFGEGSRLTVL.

The rearrangement joins TRBV3-1 (or the pseudogene TRBV3-2) to TRBJ2-3, with D uncertain. The V gene's germline CDR1 is LGHDT and CDR2 YNNKEL (reference sequence). This CDR3 comprises 13 residues. V shed 2 bases and J shed 2 bases, with 5 bases lying between them. CDR3 DNA: TGTGCCAGCAGCCAAACTCCCACAGATACGCAGTATTTT. Amino acids: CASSQTPTDTQYF.

The genes are TRBV20-1 and TRBJ1-2; no firm D call. V was cut by 4 bases and J by 4 bases, with 7 bases left in between. The CDR3 is made up of 11 amino acids. The germline V gene encodes CDR1 DFQATT and CDR2 SNEGSKA (reference sequence). CDR3 amino acids: CSATRIYGYTF. The CDR3 coding sequence is TGCAGTGCTACACGGATCTATGGCTACACCTTC.

This clone was picked up one time. V gene TRBV6-5 combines with J gene TRBJ2-4; TRBD1 matches 8 bases. With V trimmed by 4 bases and J by 2 bases, 4 bases remained unmatched. There are 15 residues in the CDR3. Germline lookup yields CDR1 MNHEY and CDR2 SVGAGI. CDR3 DNA sequence: TGTGCCAGCAGTTTCGACAGGGGATCCAAAAACATTCAGTACTTC. It encodes CASSFDRGSKNIQYF.

The chain recombines TRBV5-1 with TRBJ2-7, with 9 bases matching TRBD1. The CDR3 spans 15 residues. Germline V gives CDR1 SGHRS, CDR2 YFSETQ. The CDR3, as DNA: TGCGCCAGCAGGTTGGGACAGGGCACCTCCTACGAGCAGTACGTC. This codes for CASRLGQGTSYEQYV.

The chain carries TRBV5-1 and TRBJ2-2; 7 bases match TRBD1. Germline V CDR1 and CDR2: SGHRS, YFSETQ. The CDR3 runs 14 residues. Unmatched junction bases numbered 4, after V lost 3 bases and J lost 5 bases. The CDR3 coding sequence is TGCGCCAGCAGCTCTGGACAGGCTACCGGGGAGCTGTTTTTT. Translating gives CASSSGQATGELFF. Looking up the rest from reference TRBV5-1 and TRBJ2-2 gives the full variable domain: KAGVTQTPRYLIKTRGQQVTLSCSPISGHRSVSWYQQTPGQGLQFLFEYFSETQRNKGNFPGRFSGRQFSNSRSEMNVSTLELGDSALYLCASSSGQATGELFFGEGSRLTVL.

The V call is TRBV19, the J call TRBJ1-5, with unresolved D. Trimming removed 3 bases at V and 4 bases at J, with 16 bases between. The germline CDR1 and CDR2 sequences are LNHDA and SQIVND (reference sequence). This CDR3 is built from 16 residues. CDR3 in amino acids: CASSITGRHANQPQHF. Here the CDR3 DNA reads TGTGCCAGTAGTATTACCGGGCGACATGCGAATCAGCCCCAGCATTTT.

V usage is TRBV24-1 and J usage is TRBJ2-1; D perhaps matches TRBD1 (6 bases). Trimming stripped 4 bases from V and 4 bases from J, with 13 bases between. This CDR3 has 15 amino acids. Per germline, CDR1 KGHDR and CDR2 SFDVKD. This CDR3 reads CATSDPGTPYNEQFF. The CDR3 DNA sequence: TGTGCCACCAGTGACCCCGGGACACCTTACAATGAGCAGTTCTTC.

Details on this clone: In this CDR3 the conserved last residue, phenylalanine or tryptophan, is missing, so a read error is likely. The DNA is left out, because the CDR3 cannot be placed on it with certainty; the CDR3 is given as TCRdb lists it. The rearrangement links TRBV6-6 to TRBJ2-7. The germline V gene encodes CDR1 MNHNY and CDR2 SVGAGI (reference sequence). The CDR3 is 9 residues long, ends included. CDR3 sequence reads: CASTKFGSG.

The V and J genes are TRBV3-1 (or the pseudogene TRBV3-2) and TRBJ1-1; a possible D gene is TRBD1 (5 bases). CDR1 and CDR2 from the germline V gene are LGHDT and YNNKEL (reference sequence). This CDR3 has 13 residues. Trimming cost V 6 bases and J 3 bases, with 11 bases left between them. The CDR3 nucleotides read TGTGCCAGCAGTCGAGGGGTAGACACTGAAGCTTTCTTT. Encoded protein: CASSRGVDTEAFF.

The gene calls are TRBV9 and TRBJ2-2; the match to TRBD2 covers 8 bases. Per germline, CDR1 SGDLS and CDR2 YYNGEE. The CDR3 consists of 15 residues. After removal of 7 bases from V and 0 bases from J, the junction contained 5 bases not matched to a gene. The CDR3 nucleotides read TGTGCCAGCCAAGCGGGGGCGACGAACACCGGGGAGCTGTTTTTT. Residues: CASQAGATNTGELFF.

The V gene is TRBV5-8, the J gene TRBJ2-3; perhaps TRBD2 as D (5 bases). The CDR3 totals 14 residues. V gave up 7 bases and J gave up 2 bases, with 14 bases separating them. The germline V gene encodes CDR1 SGHTS and CDR2 YDEGEE. Written as DNA, the CDR3 is TGTGCCAGCCCCTCCAGCGGACCCACAGATACGCAGTATTTT. Translation gives CASPSSGPTDTQYF.

V and J are TRBV2 and TRBJ2-7; D is undetermined. Germline V gene sequence: CDR1 SNHLY, CDR2 FYNNEI. The CDR3 has 13 residues. V shed 3 bases and J shed 2 bases, with 8 bases lying between them. DNA of the CDR3: TGTGCCAGCAGTGATGACGGAGCCTACGAGCAGTACGTC. Its translation: CASSDDGAYEQYV.

This clone was picked up one time. The chain combines TRBV6-1 with TRBJ1-1; tentatively, D is TRBD1 (5 bases). Germline values: CDR1 MNHNS, CDR2 SASEGT. The V and J ends lost 5 bases and 3 bases respectively, with 19 bases between them. The CDR3 spans 16 residues. The CDR3 here is CASSKGLGVLDTEAFF. The CDR3 DNA reads as TGTGCCAGCAGTAAAGGGCTGGGGGTGCTGGACACTGAAGCTTTCTTT.

The chain recombines TRBV28 with TRBJ1-1; D is unclear. Germline CDR1 MDHEN, CDR2 SYDVKM. This CDR3 is built from 13 residues. The germline V and J ends were trimmed by 1 base and 4 bases, with 7 bases remaining between them. This CDR3 reads CASSLFARTEAFF. CDR3 DNA: TGTGCCAGCAGTTTATTCGCTCGCACTGAAGCTTTCTTT.

The rearrangement links TRBV3-1 (or the pseudogene TRBV3-2) to TRBJ2-1; D may be TRBD2 (5 bases). Trimming removed 2 bases at V and 5 bases at J, with 10 bases between. Germline V CDR1 and CDR2: LGHDT, YNNKEL (reference sequence). The CDR3 spans 14 residues. The CDR3 region is CASSQRTGNNEQFF. The CDR3 nucleotides are TGTGCCAGCAGCCAAAGGACGGGGAACAATGAGCAGTTCTTC.

The chain is built from TRBV24-1 and TRBJ2-5; no clear D gene. Germline V gene data show CDR1 as KGHDR and CDR2 as SFDVKD. V dropped 3 bases and J dropped 1 base, with 11 bases sitting between them. The length of the CDR3 is 15 residues. CDR3: CATSDPRWAQETQYF. CDR3 DNA sequence: TGTGCCACCAGTGATCCAAGGTGGGCCCAAGAGACCCAGTACTTC.